This T cell receptor beta chain derives from a study of shared clonotypes between healthy human individuals. Study-wide results and caveats: Sequencing depth was expected to influence donor clonotype sharing.

The repertoire was sequenced with immunoSEQ multiplex PCR; TCRdb's copy has only in-frame clones and lacks some. This table holds 650,000 to 750,000 clones, 55% to 75% found once. As regards this clone: Its antigen is as yet unknown.

Trimming left V 2 bases short and J 0 bases short, with 8 bases between. The CDR3 spans 15 residues. Per germline, CDR1 MNHEY and CDR2 SMNVEV (reference sequence). Caucasian adults residing in Nashville, Tennessee made up all the donors. V gene TRBV27 combines with J gene TRBJ1-5; D uncertain. Specimen: memory CD4+ T cells sorted from blood. As to subset: CD45RA-negative fraction. The clonotype comes from a woman in her thirties in good health. DNA of the CDR3: TGTGCCAGCAGTTTAGGAGGGTATAGCAATCAGCCCCAGCATTTT. Its translation is CASSLGGYSNQPQHF.